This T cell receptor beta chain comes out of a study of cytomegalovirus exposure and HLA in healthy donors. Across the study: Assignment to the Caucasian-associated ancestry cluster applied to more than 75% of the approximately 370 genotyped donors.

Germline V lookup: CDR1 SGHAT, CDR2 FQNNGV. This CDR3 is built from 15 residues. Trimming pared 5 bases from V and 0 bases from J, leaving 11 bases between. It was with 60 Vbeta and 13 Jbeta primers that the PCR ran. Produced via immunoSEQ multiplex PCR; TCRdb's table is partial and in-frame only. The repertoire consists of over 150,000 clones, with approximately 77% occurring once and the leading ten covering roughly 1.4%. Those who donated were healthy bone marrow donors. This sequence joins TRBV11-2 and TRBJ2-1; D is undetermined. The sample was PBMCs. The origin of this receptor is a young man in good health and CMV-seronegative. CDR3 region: CASSPGISSYNEQFF. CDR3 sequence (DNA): TGTGCCAGCAGCCCAGGCATTAGCTCCTACAATGAGCAGTTCTTC.